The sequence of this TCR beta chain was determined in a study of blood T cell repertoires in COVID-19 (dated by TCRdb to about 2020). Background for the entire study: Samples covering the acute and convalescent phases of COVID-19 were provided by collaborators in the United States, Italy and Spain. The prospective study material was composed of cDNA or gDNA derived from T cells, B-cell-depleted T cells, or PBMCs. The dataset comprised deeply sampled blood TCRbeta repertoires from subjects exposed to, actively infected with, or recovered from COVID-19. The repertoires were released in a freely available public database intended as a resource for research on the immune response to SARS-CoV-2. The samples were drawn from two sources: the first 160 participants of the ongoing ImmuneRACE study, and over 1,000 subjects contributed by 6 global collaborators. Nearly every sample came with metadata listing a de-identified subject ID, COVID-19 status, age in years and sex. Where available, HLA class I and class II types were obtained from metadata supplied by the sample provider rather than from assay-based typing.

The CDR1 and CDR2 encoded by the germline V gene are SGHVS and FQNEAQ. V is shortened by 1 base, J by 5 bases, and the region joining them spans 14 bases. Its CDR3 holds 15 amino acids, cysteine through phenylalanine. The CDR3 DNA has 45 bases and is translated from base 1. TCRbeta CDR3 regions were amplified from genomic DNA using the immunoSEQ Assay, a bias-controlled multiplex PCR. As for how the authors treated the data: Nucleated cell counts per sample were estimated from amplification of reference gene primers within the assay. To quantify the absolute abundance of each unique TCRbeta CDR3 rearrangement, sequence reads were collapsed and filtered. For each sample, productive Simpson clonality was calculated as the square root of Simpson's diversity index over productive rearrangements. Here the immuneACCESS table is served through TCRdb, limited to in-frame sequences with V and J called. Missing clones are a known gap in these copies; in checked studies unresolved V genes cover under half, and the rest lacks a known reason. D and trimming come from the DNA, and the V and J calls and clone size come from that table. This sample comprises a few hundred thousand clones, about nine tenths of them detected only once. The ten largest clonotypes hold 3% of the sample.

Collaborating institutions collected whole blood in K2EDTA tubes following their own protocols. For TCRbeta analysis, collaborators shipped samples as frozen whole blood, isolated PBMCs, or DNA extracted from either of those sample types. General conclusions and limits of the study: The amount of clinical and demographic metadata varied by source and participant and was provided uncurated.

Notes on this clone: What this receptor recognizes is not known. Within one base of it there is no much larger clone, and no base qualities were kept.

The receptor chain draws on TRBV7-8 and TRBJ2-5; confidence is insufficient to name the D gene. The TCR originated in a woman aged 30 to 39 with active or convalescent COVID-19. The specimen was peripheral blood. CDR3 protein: CASSLGGRSLETQYF. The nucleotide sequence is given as TGTGCCAGCAGCTTAGGTGGCAGGTCTTTGGAGACCCAGTACTTC. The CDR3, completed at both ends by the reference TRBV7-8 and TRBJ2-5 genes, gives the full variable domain GAGVSQSPRYKVAKRGQDVALRCDPISGHVSLFWYQQALGQGPEFLTYFQNEAQLDKSGLPSDRFFAERPEGSVSTLKIQRTQQEDSAVYLCASSLGGRSLETQYFGPGTRLLVL.